What follows is one T cell receptor (beta chain) and its context. The antigen is not known. Clones were sequenced by immunoSEQ multiplex PCR, and TCRdb holds only the in-frame ones, with some missing. Seen here are fewer than 85,000 clones, about 90% observed once, and the top ten hold 3.5% to 4%. This entry is derived from a study of cytomegalovirus exposure and HLA in healthy donors. Study results and caveats: A later analysis found first-cohort TCR clusters tended to co-occur in the 90 to 150 validation repertoires. CMV antigen specificity was confirmed in vitro for a few CMV-associated chains. It was reported that the classifier diagnosed cytomegalovirus status with high specificity and sensitivity in both the original and validation cohorts.

Germline assignment: CDR1 MNHNY and CDR2 SVGAGI (reference sequence). The CDR3 runs 15 residues. The V and J ends lost 4 bases and 4 bases respectively, with 13 bases between them. This chain connects TRBV6-6 to TRBJ2-2; tentatively, D is TRBD2 (7 bases). Sequencing was carried out using PBMCs. The origin of this receptor is a woman between 18 and 30 years old in good health and CMV-seropositive. DNA of the CDR3: TGTGCCAGCAGTTTCGGGGGGCCCGGCACCGGGGAGCTGTTTTTT. Protein sequence: CASSFGGPGTGELFF.